The clone carrying this T cell receptor (beta chain) has more than one count but fewer than ten. These data belong to a study of blood T cell repertoires in COVID-19. From germline, CDR1 is MDHEN and CDR2 SYDVKM. Germline trimming cut 5 bases from V and 4 bases from J; bases unmatched to any gene: 7. The CDR3 spans 14 residues. Data came from immunoSEQ multiplex PCR; TCRdb stores just in-frame clones and leaves some out. Of under 200,000 clones detected, 81% appear once; the ten largest clones hold 5.6%. The J gene is TRBJ1-1, the V gene TRBV28, with 7 bases fitting TRBD1. The TCR sequence derives from a woman between 40 and 55 years old with acute COVID-19. The sequenced material came from PBMCs or T cells enriched from blood (not recorded which). The CDR3 spells CASSPPTGSTEAFF. The CDR3 DNA is TGTGCCAGCAGTCCGCCGACAGGGTCCACTGAAGCTTTCTTT.